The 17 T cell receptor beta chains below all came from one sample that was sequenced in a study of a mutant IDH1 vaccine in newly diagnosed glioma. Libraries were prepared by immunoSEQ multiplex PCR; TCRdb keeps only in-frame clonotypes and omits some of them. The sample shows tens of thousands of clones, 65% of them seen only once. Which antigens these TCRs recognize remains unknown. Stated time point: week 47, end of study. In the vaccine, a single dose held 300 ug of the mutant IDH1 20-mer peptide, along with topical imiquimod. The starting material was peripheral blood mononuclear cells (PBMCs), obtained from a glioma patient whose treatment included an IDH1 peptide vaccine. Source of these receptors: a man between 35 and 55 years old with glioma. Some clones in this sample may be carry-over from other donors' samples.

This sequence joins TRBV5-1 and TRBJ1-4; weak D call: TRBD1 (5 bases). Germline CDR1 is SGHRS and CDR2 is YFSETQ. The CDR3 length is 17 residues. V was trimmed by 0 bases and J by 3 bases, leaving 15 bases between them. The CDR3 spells CASSLEARGTSNEKLFF. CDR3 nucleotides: TGCGCCAGCAGCTTGGAAGCCCGCGGGACCTCTAATGAAAAACTGTTTTTT. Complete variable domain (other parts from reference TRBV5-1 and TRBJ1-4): KAGVTQTPRYLIKTRGQQVTLSCSPISGHRSVSWYQQTPGQGLQFLFEYFSETQRNKGNFPGRFSGRQFSNSRSEMNVSTLELGDSALYLCASSLEARGTSNEKLFFGSGTQLSVL.

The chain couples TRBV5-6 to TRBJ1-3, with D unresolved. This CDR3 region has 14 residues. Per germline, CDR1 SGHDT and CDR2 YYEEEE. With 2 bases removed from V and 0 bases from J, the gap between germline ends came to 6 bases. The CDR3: CASSLYHSGNTIYF. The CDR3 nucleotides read TGTGCCAGCAGCTTATATCACTCTGGAAACACCATATATTTT. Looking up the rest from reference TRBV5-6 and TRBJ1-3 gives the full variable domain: DAGVTQSPTHLIKTRGQQVTLRCSPKSGHDTVSWYQQALGQGPQFIFQYYEEEERQRGNFPDRFSGHQFPNYSSELNVNALLLGDSALYLCASSLYHSGNTIYFGEGSWLTVV.

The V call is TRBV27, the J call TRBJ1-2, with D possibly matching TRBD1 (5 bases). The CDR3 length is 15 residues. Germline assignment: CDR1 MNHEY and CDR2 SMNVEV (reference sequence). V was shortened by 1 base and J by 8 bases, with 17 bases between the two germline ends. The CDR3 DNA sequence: TGTGCCAGCAGTTTATGGGCCGGGGCGTTAGACGGCTACACCTTC. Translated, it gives CASSLWAGALDGYTF.

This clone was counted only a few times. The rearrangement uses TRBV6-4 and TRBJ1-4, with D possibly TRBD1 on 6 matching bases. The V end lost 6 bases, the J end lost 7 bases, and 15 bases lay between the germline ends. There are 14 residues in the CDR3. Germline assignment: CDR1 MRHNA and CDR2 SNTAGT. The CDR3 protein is CASRGTGASEKLFF. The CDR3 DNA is TGTGCCAGCAGGGGCACGGGGGCGAGTGAAAAACTGTTTTTT.

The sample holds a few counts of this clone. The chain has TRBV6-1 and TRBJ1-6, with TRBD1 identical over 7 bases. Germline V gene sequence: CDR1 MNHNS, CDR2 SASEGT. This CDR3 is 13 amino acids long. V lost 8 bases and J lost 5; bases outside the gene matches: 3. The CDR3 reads CASGTADNSPLHF. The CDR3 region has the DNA TGTGCCAGCGGGACAGCAGATAATTCACCCCTCCACTTT.

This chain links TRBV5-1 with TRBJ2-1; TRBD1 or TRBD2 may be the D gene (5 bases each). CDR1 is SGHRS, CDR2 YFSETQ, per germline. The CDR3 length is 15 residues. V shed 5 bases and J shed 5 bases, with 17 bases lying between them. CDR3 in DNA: TGCGCCAGCAGGTCGATGAGGGGTAGCAACAATGAGCAGTTCTTC. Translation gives CASRSMRGSNNEQFF.

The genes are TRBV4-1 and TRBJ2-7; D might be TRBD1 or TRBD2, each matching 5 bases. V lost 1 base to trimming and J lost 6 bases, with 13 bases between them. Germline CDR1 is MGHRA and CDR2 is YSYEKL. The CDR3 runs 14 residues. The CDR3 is CASSQVERDAEQYF. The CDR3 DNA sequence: TGCGCCAGCAGCCAAGTGGAAAGGGACGCCGAGCAGTACTTC.

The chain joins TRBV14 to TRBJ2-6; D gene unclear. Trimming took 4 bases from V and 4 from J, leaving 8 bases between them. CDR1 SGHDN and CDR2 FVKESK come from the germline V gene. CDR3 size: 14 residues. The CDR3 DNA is TGTGCCAGCAGCCCCCAGTGGGGGGCCAACGTCCTGACTTTC. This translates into CASSPQWGANVLTF.

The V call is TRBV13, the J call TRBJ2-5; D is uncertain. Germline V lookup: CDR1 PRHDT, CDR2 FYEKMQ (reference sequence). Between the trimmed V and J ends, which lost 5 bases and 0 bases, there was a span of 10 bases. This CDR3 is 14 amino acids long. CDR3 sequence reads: CASSLSEYQETQYF. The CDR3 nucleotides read TGTGCCAGCAGCCTTTCTGAATACCAAGAGACCCAGTACTTC.

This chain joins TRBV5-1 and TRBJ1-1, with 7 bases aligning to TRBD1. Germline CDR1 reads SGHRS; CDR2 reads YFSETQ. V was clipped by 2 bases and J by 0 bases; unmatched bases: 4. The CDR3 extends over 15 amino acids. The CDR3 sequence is CASSFGTVMNTEAFF. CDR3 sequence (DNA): TGCGCCAGCAGCTTCGGGACAGTGATGAACACTGAAGCTTTCTTT.

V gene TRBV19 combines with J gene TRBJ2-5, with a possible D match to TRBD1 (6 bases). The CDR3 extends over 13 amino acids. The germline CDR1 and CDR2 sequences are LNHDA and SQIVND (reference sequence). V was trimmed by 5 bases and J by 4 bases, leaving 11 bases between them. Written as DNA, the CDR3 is TGTGCCAGTAGTCGGGACAACCGAGAGACCCAGTACTTC. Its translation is CASSRDNRETQYF. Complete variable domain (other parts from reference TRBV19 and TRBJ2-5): DGGITQSPKYLFRKEGQNVTLSCEQNLNHDAMYWYRQDPGQGLRLIYYSQIVNDFQKGDIAEGYSVSREKKESFPLTVTSAQKNPTAFYLCASSRDNRETQYFGPGTRLLVL.

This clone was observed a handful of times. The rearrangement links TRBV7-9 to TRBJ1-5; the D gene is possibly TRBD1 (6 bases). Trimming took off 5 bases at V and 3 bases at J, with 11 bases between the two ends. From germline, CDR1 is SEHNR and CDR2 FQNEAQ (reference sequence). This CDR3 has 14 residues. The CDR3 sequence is CASSPTGDNQPQHF. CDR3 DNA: TGTGCCAGCAGCCCGACAGGAGACAATCAGCCCCAGCATTTT.

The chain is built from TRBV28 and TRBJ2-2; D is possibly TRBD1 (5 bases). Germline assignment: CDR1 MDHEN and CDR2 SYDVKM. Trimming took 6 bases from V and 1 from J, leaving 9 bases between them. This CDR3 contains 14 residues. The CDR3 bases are TGTGCCAGCAGCAATAGGGGGAACACCGGGGAGCTGTTTTTT. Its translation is CASSNRGNTGELFF.

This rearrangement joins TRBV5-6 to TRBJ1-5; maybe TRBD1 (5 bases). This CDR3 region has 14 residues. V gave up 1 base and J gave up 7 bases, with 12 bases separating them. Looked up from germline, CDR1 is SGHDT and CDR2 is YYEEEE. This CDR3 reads CASSLNGARQPQHF. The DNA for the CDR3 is TGTGCCAGCAGCTTGAACGGGGCCAGGCAGCCCCAGCATTTT.

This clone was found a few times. The CDR3 is CASSLDRSQPQHF. The DNA of the CDR3 is TGTGCCAGCAGTCTGGACAGAAGCCAGCCCCAGCATTTT. The rearrangement joins TRBV7-8 to TRBJ1-5, with D possibly matching TRBD1 (6 bases). V was clipped by 6 bases and J by 7 bases, with 13 bases between them. There are 13 residues in the CDR3. Germline V gene lookup returns CDR1 SGHVS and CDR2 FQNEAQ. The full variable domain, with the rest looked up from reference TRBV7-8 and TRBJ1-5, is GAGVSQSPRYKVAKRGQDVALRCDPISGHVSLFWYQQALGQGPEFLTYFQNEAQLDKSGLPSDRFFAERPEGSVSTLKIQRTQQEDSAVYLCASSLDRSQPQHFGDGTRLSIL.

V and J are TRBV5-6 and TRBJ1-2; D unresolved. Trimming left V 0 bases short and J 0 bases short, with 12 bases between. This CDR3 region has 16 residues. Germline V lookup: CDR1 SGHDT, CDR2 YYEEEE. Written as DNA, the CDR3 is TGTGCCAGCAGCTTGGTAATTAGCAGAACTAACTATGGCTACACCTTC. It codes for CASSLVISRTNYGYTF.

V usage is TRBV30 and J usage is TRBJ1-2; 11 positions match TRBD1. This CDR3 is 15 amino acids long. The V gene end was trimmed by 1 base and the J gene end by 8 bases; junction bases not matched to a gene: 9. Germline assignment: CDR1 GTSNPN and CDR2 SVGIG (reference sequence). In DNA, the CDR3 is TGTGCCTGGAGTGGAATGGACAGGGGGCGAAGCGGCTACACCTTC. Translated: CAWSGMDRGRSGYTF.